A selection of T cell receptor beta chains follows, all from one sample in a study of shared clonotypes between healthy human individuals. Assay: immunoSEQ multiplex PCR; the TCRdb copy retains only in-frame clones and omits some. The table lists around 200,000 clones, 80% to 95% of them singletons. Sequenced sample: naive CD4+ T cells sorted from blood. Receptor source: a woman aged 30 to 39 in good health. CDR3s include the opening cysteine and the closing phenylalanine or tryptophan. A D gene is named only where the DNA matches it firmly. Only part of the rows carry a size: once, few, many, or a class if the clone is expanded.

j_gene: TRBJ2-7
d_gene: TRBD2
v_gene: TRBV27
abundance: NA
CDR3nt: TGTGCCAGCAGTCTCGAACAGACTAGCGGGACTACCTACGAGCAGTACTTC
CDR3aa: CASSLEQTSGTTYEQYF

j_gene: TRBJ1-2
d_gene: TRBD1
v_gene: TRBV28
abundance: NA
CDR3nt: TGTGCCGGCTCCACCGGGACAGGGGGGGTTGACTATGGCTACACCTTC
CDR3aa: CAGSTGTGGVDYGYTF

j_gene: TRBJ2-1
d_gene: NA
v_gene: TRBV12-5
abundance: NA
CDR3nt: TGTGCTAGTGGTTCTGGTTGGGCAGGTTACAAGAATGAGCAGTTCTTC
CDR3aa: CASGSGWAGYKNEQFF

j_gene: TRBJ2-3
d_gene: NA
v_gene: TRBV19
abundance: NA
CDR3nt: TGTGCCAGTAGTATGACCCCAGATACGCAGTATTTT
CDR3aa: CASSMTPDTQYF

j_gene: TRBJ2-7
d_gene: TRBD2
v_gene: TRBV6-5
abundance: NA
CDR3nt: TGTGCCAGCAGGGGAGGGACTAGCGGGGCCTACGAGCAGTACTTC
CDR3aa: CASRGGTSGAYEQYF

j_gene: TRBJ2-7
d_gene: NA
v_gene: TRBV7-9
abundance: once
CDR3nt: TGTGCCAGCAGCTTATCTCGGCGGGACAGTTCCTACGAGCAGTACTTC
CDR3aa: CASSLSRRDSSYEQYF

j_gene: TRBJ2-7
d_gene: TRBD1
v_gene: TRBV28
abundance: NA
CDR3nt: TGTGCCAGCAGTTTGATGGGACAGGGCTACGAGCAGTACTTC
CDR3aa: CASSLMGQGYEQYF

j_gene: TRBJ2-2
d_gene: TRBD2
v_gene: TRBV29-1
abundance: NA
CDR3nt: TGCAGCGTTGTCGGGGGGACCGGGGAGCTGTTTTTT
CDR3aa: CSVVGGTGELFF

j_gene: TRBJ2-1
d_gene: NA
v_gene: TRBV11-2
abundance: NA
CDR3nt: TGTGCCAGCAGCGTGGGACCCTGGGGCAATGAGCAGTTCTTC
CDR3aa: CASSVGPWGNEQFF

j_gene: TRBJ2-7
d_gene: TRBD2
v_gene: TRBV6-1
abundance: NA
CDR3nt: TGTGCCAGCACTTCGGGACTAGTCTCCTACGAGCAGTACTTC
CDR3aa: CASTSGLVSYEQYF

j_gene: TRBJ2-3
d_gene: NA
v_gene: TRBV5-4
abundance: NA
CDR3nt: TGTGCCAGCAGCTTGAAGAGGGATACAGATACGCAGTATTTT
CDR3aa: CASSLKRDTDTQYF

j_gene: TRBJ1-3
d_gene: NA
v_gene: TRBV4-1
abundance: once
CDR3nt: TGCGCCAGCAGCCAAGGGCCGGGGAGCTCTGGAAACACCATATATTTT
CDR3aa: CASSQGPGSSGNTIYF

j_gene: TRBJ2-6
d_gene: NA
v_gene: TRBV5-3
abundance: once
CDR3nt: TGTGCCAGAAGCACTTCGTTGGACCGCTGCTCTGGGGCCAACGTCCTGACTTTC
CDR3aa: CARSTSLDRCSGANVLTF

j_gene: TRBJ1-1
d_gene: NA
v_gene: TRBV18
abundance: NA
CDR3nt: TGTGCCAGCTCACCACGGGGAGGGGCAGCTTTCTTT
CDR3aa: CASSPRGGAAFF

j_gene: TRBJ2-7
d_gene: NA
v_gene: TRBV19
abundance: NA
CDR3nt: TGTGCCAGTACCCAAACTCAGGAGGACTACGAGCAGTACTTC
CDR3aa: CASTQTQEDYEQYF

j_gene: TRBJ2-7
d_gene: TRBD1
v_gene: TRBV19
abundance: NA
CDR3nt: TGTGCCAGTAGTATCTTGGCAGGGGGCCCCTACGAGCAGTACTTC
CDR3aa: CASSILAGGPYEQYF

j_gene: TRBJ1-1
d_gene: NA
v_gene: TRBV6-6
abundance: NA
CDR3nt: TGTGCCAGCAGTTACTCGATTGGGGTTGACACTGAAGCTTTCTTT
CDR3aa: CASSYSIGVDTEAFF

j_gene: TRBJ2-7
d_gene: TRBD1
v_gene: TRBV29-1
abundance: NA
CDR3nt: TGCAGCGTGTCTGTAGGGGGCACCTACGAGCAGTACTTC
CDR3aa: CSVSVGGTYEQYF

j_gene: TRBJ2-7
d_gene: TRBD2
v_gene: TRBV5-8
abundance: NA
CDR3nt: TGTGCCAGCAGCAGATCATGGGGAGGGACTCCCGAACGATACGAGCAGTACTTC
CDR3aa: CASSRSWGGTPERYEQYF

j_gene: TRBJ1-1
d_gene: NA
v_gene: TRBV7-9
abundance: NA
CDR3nt: TGTGCCAGCAGCTTAGCACCCCCCGGGGGCGCATGGACTGAAGCTTTCTTT
CDR3aa: CASSLAPPGGAWTEAFF

j_gene: TRBJ1-6
d_gene: NA
v_gene: TRBV11-2
abundance: NA
CDR3nt: TGTGCCAGCAGCCCTTGGAGCTCCTATAATTCACCCCTCCACTTT
CDR3aa: CASSPWSSYNSPLHF

j_gene: TRBJ2-7
d_gene: NA
v_gene: TRBV27
abundance: NA
CDR3nt: TGTGCCAGCAGTTTCAAGGGTAAAAAGGGGTACGAGCAGTACTTC
CDR3aa: CASSFKGKKGYEQYF

j_gene: TRBJ2-7
d_gene: NA
v_gene: TRBV13
abundance: NA
CDR3nt: TGTGCCAGCAGCCCCTCCCCGACGGGTACCTACGAGCAGTACTTC
CDR3aa: CASSPSPTGTYEQYF

j_gene: TRBJ2-2
d_gene: TRBD2
v_gene: TRBV4-1
abundance: NA
CDR3nt: TGCGCCAGCAGCCAAGGGGGTCTAGCGGGTACCGGGGAGCTGTTTTTT
CDR3aa: CASSQGGLAGTGELFF

j_gene: TRBJ2-7
d_gene: NA
v_gene: TRBV27
abundance: once
CDR3nt: TGTGCCAGCAGTTTAGGGCAGTTATACGAGCAGTACTTC
CDR3aa: CASSLGQLYEQYF

j_gene: TRBJ2-1
d_gene: TRBD2
v_gene: TRBV9
abundance: NA
CDR3nt: TGTGCCAGCAGCCCCCACAGCGGGAGAATCTACAATGAGCAGTTCTTC
CDR3aa: CASSPHSGRIYNEQFF

j_gene: TRBJ2-7
d_gene: NA
v_gene: TRBV28
abundance: NA
CDR3nt: TGTGCCAGCACCTGGGCCTTGGGGGCCTACGAGCAGTACTTC
CDR3aa: CASTWALGAYEQYF

j_gene: TRBJ1-5
d_gene: TRBD1
v_gene: TRBV6-1
abundance: NA
CDR3nt: TGTGCCAGCAGTAACATTGACAGGGGGCGGCAGCCCCAGCATTTT
CDR3aa: CASSNIDRGRQPQHF

j_gene: TRBJ2-7
d_gene: TRBD1
v_gene: TRBV29-1
abundance: NA
CDR3nt: TGCAGCGTTGATGCCCCGGGACAGGGGGCTTACGAGCAGTACTTC
CDR3aa: CSVDAPGQGAYEQYF

j_gene: TRBJ2-5
d_gene: TRBD2
v_gene: TRBV9
abundance: NA
CDR3nt: TGTGCCAGCAGCGTAGGTTATTTGGGGAGGGGCGCAACGGGAGAGCAGTACTTC
CDR3aa: CASSVGYLGRGATGEQYF

j_gene: TRBJ2-1
d_gene: TRBD1
v_gene: TRBV25-1
abundance: NA
CDR3nt: TGTGCCAGAACCGGGACAGGGACCTACTTCTCCTACAATGAGCAGTTCTTC
CDR3aa: CARTGTGTYFSYNEQFF

j_gene: TRBJ1-5
d_gene: NA
v_gene: TRBV19
abundance: NA
CDR3nt: TGTGCCAGTAGTATTGAAGGGAGCAATCAGCCCCAGCATTTT
CDR3aa: CASSIEGSNQPQHF

j_gene: TRBJ2-2
d_gene: TRBD1
v_gene: TRBV5-1
abundance: NA
CDR3nt: TGCGCCAGCAGCGAAATCGGGACAGGGCGGACCGGGGAGCTGTTTTTT
CDR3aa: CASSEIGTGRTGELFF

j_gene: TRBJ1-5
d_gene: NA
v_gene: TRBV25-1
abundance: NA
CDR3nt: TGTGCCAGTTCCCCAGATAGCAATCAGCCCCAGCATTTT
CDR3aa: CASSPDSNQPQHF

j_gene: TRBJ2-1
d_gene: TRBD2
v_gene: TRBV9
abundance: NA
CDR3nt: TGTGCCAGCAGCGGGAAGGAAGCGGGGAAACTACTTAACAATGAGCAGTTCTTC
CDR3aa: CASSGKEAGKLLNNEQFF

j_gene: TRBJ2-7
d_gene: NA
v_gene: TRBV27
abundance: NA
CDR3nt: TGTGCCAGCAGTCTGTCCGGGAACTCCTACGAGCAGTACTTC
CDR3aa: CASSLSGNSYEQYF

j_gene: TRBJ1-4
d_gene: TRBD1
v_gene: TRBV27
abundance: NA
CDR3nt: TGTGCCAGCAGTTTATACAAGGGGGCAGGGGAAAAACTGTTTTTT
CDR3aa: CASSLYKGAGEKLFF

j_gene: TRBJ2-5
d_gene: NA
v_gene: TRBV4-1
abundance: NA
CDR3nt: TGCGCCAGCAGCCAAGGTTCTTCGGGGTGGGGGATGACCCAGTACTTC
CDR3aa: CASSQGSSGWGMTQYF

j_gene: TRBJ2-5
d_gene: TRBD1
v_gene: TRBV29-1
abundance: NA
CDR3nt: TGCAGCGTTGGACAGGGGGAAACCTACAAGCAGTACTTC
CDR3aa: CSVGQGETYKQYF

j_gene: TRBJ2-7
d_gene: TRBD2
v_gene: TRBV7-2
abundance: NA
CDR3nt: TGTGCCAGCAGCGCCGGGACTAGCGTAAACGAGCAGTACTTC
CDR3aa: CASSAGTSVNEQYF

j_gene: TRBJ2-7
d_gene: TRBD2
v_gene: TRBV11-2
abundance: NA
CDR3nt: TGTGCCAGCAGCTTAGCTTGGCTAGCGGGGGCCTACGAGCAGTACTTC
CDR3aa: CASSLAWLAGAYEQYF

j_gene: TRBJ2-1
d_gene: TRBD2
v_gene: TRBV29-1
abundance: once
CDR3nt: TGCAGCGTCCCCCCCCAGCTAGCGGGAGTCGGGAATGAGCAGTTCTTC
CDR3aa: CSVPPQLAGVGNEQFF

j_gene: TRBJ2-7
d_gene: NA
v_gene: TRBV11-2
abundance: NA
CDR3nt: TGTGCCAGCTTACTACTGGACTCTGCCGAGCAGTACTTC
CDR3aa: CASLLLDSAEQYF

j_gene: TRBJ1-1
d_gene: NA
v_gene: TRBV13
abundance: NA
CDR3nt: TGTGCCAGCAGCCAGGGACAGAACACTGAAGCTTTCTTT
CDR3aa: CASSQGQNTEAFF

j_gene: TRBJ2-2
d_gene: NA
v_gene: TRBV19
abundance: NA
CDR3nt: TGTGCCAGTAGAGGGACCCGTGACACCGGGGAGCTGTTTTTT
CDR3aa: CASRGTRDTGELFF

j_gene: TRBJ2-2
d_gene: NA
v_gene: TRBV5-4
abundance: NA
CDR3nt: TGTGCCAGCAGCCGTGACACTCAGTTCACCGGGGAGCTGTTTTTT
CDR3aa: CASSRDTQFTGELFF

j_gene: TRBJ1-1
d_gene: NA
v_gene: TRBV5-1
abundance: NA
CDR3nt: TGCGCCAGCAGCTTGGAAGCTATGAACACTGAAGCTTTCTTT
CDR3aa: CASSLEAMNTEAFF

j_gene: TRBJ2-1
d_gene: TRBD2
v_gene: TRBV28
abundance: NA
CDR3nt: TGTGCCAGCAGTTTGGCTAGCGGGAGGGCAGGTAATGAGCAGTTCTTC
CDR3aa: CASSLASGRAGNEQFF

j_gene: TRBJ2-1
d_gene: NA
v_gene: TRBV11-3
abundance: NA
CDR3nt: TGTGCCAGCAGCTTAGGCCAGAGCGTGGTAGATGAGCAGTTCTTC
CDR3aa: CASSLGQSVVDEQFF

j_gene: TRBJ2-1
d_gene: NA
v_gene: TRBV7-7
abundance: once
CDR3nt: TGTGCCAGCAGCCCCGACGTCACTAGAATCTACAATGAGCAGTTCTTC
CDR3aa: CASSPDVTRIYNEQFF

j_gene: TRBJ2-3
d_gene: NA
v_gene: TRBV21-1
abundance: NA
CDR3nt: TGTGCCAGCAGCAAAGGGGGACTAGCGGCCACAGATACGCAGTATTTT
CDR3aa: CASSKGGLAATDTQYF

j_gene: TRBJ2-7
d_gene: TRBD2
v_gene: TRBV7-9
abundance: NA
CDR3nt: TGTGCCAGCAGTCTGGAGCCGGGAGGGGCCTACGAGCAGTACTTC
CDR3aa: CASSLEPGGAYEQYF

j_gene: TRBJ2-7
d_gene: TRBD1
v_gene: TRBV6-1
abundance: NA
CDR3nt: TGTGCCAGCAGTGAAGTGGGCAGGGGGGAGCAGTACTTC
CDR3aa: CASSEVGRGEQYF